The rows below give T cell receptor beta chains drawn from one sample of a study of T cell repertoires in ileal Crohn's disease. The repertoire was sequenced with immunoSEQ multiplex PCR; TCRdb's copy has only in-frame clones and lacks some. The sample yields 9,000 to 13,000 clones, around 80% seen once. Source material: ileal tissue. The receptors here all came from an adult with Crohn's disease. Each CDR3 is given with its conserved first and last residue. Each record gives: D gene, V gene, clone size, J gene, CDR3 DNA, CDR3 protein. D genes are given only for firm matches. Size values are once, few and many counts, or a class for expanded clones, and some rows have none.

D: .
V: TRBV19
size: once
J: TRBJ1-2
DNA: TGTGCCAGTAGTGGCCCCAGGGGTGGGGTACATGGCTACACCTTC
CDR3: CASSGPRGGVHGYTF

D: TRBD1
V: TRBV5-1
size: once
J: TRBJ2-7
DNA: TGCGCCAGCAGCCCCGGACAGGGTCTATACGAGCAGTACTTC
CDR3: CASSPGQGLYEQYF

D: .
V: TRBV27
size: .
J: TRBJ1-2
DNA: TGTGCCAGCAGTTTATCGAATCGTGGAGGCAGTCGGGAAGGCTACACCTTC
CDR3: CASSLSNRGGSREGYTF

D: .
V: TRBV20-1
size: .
J: TRBJ1-1
DNA: TGCAGTGCTAGAGGTTCAGAAGCTTTCTTT
CDR3: CSARGSEAFF

D: .
V: TRBV5-1
size: .
J: TRBJ1-5
DNA: TGCGCCAGCAGCTTGGGACAGAGCCCTAATCAGCCCCAGCATTTT
CDR3: CASSLGQSPNQPQHF

D: TRBD1
V: TRBV4-1
size: once
J: TRBJ1-5
DNA: TGCGCCAGCAGTCAAGGAACAGGGGGCGAACAGCCCCAGCATTTT
CDR3: CASSQGTGGEQPQHF

D: .
V: TRBV19
size: few
J: TRBJ1-5
DNA: TGTGCCAGTAGTACATCCAGACTAAATCAGCCCCAGCATTTT
CDR3: CASSTSRLNQPQHF

D: TRBD2
V: TRBV6-4
size: .
J: TRBJ2-3
DNA: TGTGCCAGCAGTGAAGCGGGGGACACAGATACGCAGTATTTT
CDR3: CASSEAGDTDTQYF

D: .
V: TRBV4-1
size: .
J: TRBJ2-7
DNA: TGCGCCAGCAGCCAAGTATACAGGGTTGGGGATGAGCAGTACTTC
CDR3: CASSQVYRVGDEQYF

D: .
V: TRBV5-1
size: .
J: TRBJ2-3
DNA: TGCGCCAGCAGCCCGGAGGCGGATACGCAGTATTTT
CDR3: CASSPEADTQYF

D: TRBD1
V: TRBV4-3
size: .
J: TRBJ1-2
DNA: TGCGCCAGCAGCCAAGTACGGGACAGCCCTAACTATGGCTACACCTTC
CDR3: CASSQVRDSPNYGYTF

D: TRBD2
V: TRBV15
size: .
J: TRBJ2-4
DNA: TGTGCCACCAGCAGAGATAAGCCTAGCGGGCTCCAATTCGGAGGCAAAAACATTCAGTACTTC
CDR3: CATSRDKPSGLQFGGKNIQYF

D: TRBD1
V: TRBV7-2
size: .
J: TRBJ1-1
DNA: TGTGCCAGCAGCTGGACAGGGATGAACACTGAAGCTTTCTTT
CDR3: CASSWTGMNTEAFF

D: TRBD1
V: TRBV2
size: .
J: TRBJ1-2
DNA: TGTGCCAGCAGTCCGGACAGGCTCGCCGTTTCGTACTATGGCTACACCTTC
CDR3: CASSPDRLAVSYYGYTF

D: TRBD2
V: TRBV11-2
size: .
J: TRBJ2-1
DNA: TGTGCCAGCAGCTTGGGACTAGCGGGGAGCTCCTACAATGAGCAGTTCTTC
CDR3: CASSLGLAGSSYNEQFF

D: TRBD1
V: TRBV11-2
size: once
J: TRBJ2-2
DNA: TGTGCCAGCAGGCCGGGACAGGGGGTCGGGGAGCTGTTTTTT
CDR3: CASRPGQGVGELFF

D: TRBD1
V: TRBV19
size: .
J: TRBJ2-7
DNA: TGTGCCAGTAGTATAGATGTTGGGACAGGGGGCCACGAGCAGTACTTC
CDR3: CASSIDVGTGGHEQYF

D: TRBD2
V: TRBV5-1
size: .
J: TRBJ2-3
DNA: TGCGCCAGCAGCTTGGCGCTAGCGGGGGCCACAGATACGCAGTATTTT
CDR3: CASSLALAGATDTQYF

D: .
V: TRBV18
size: .
J: TRBJ2-4
DNA: TGTGCCAGCTCTCCACAGGGTAGACTAGGCATTCAGTACTTC
CDR3: CASSPQGRLGIQYF

D: .
V: TRBV6-4
size: .
J: TRBJ2-2
DNA: TGTGCCAGCAGTAAAGAGGCGTCGAACACCGGGGAGCTGTTTTTT
CDR3: CASSKEASNTGELFF

D: .
V: TRBV2
size: .
J: TRBJ1-4
DNA: TGTGCCAGCAGCGATTCCGGGTCCGCCAATGAAAAACTGTTTTTT
CDR3: CASSDSGSANEKLFF

D: .
V: TRBV7-8
size: few
J: TRBJ2-2
DNA: TGTGCCAGCAGCCGTCAACGAGGGATGGGAACCGGGGAGCTGTTTTTT
CDR3: CASSRQRGMGTGELFF

D: TRBD1
V: TRBV19
size: .
J: TRBJ2-1
DNA: TGTGCCAGTAGTATATTCCCGGGACAGGGGGCCAATGAGCAGTTCTTC
CDR3: CASSIFPGQGANEQFF

D: TRBD1
V: TRBV7-2
size: once
J: TRBJ1-2
DNA: TGTGCCAGCAGCTCTCCACAGGGGCGTTCGGCTGGCTACACCTTC
CDR3: CASSSPQGRSAGYTF

D: TRBD1
V: TRBV7-9
size: few
J: TRBJ1-2
DNA: TGTGCCAGCAGCCCCAGGGGGTTTGGGTATGGCTACACCTTC
CDR3: CASSPRGFGYGYTF

D: TRBD1
V: TRBV10-1
size: .
J: TRBJ2-3
DNA: TGCGCCAGCAGTGACCCCGGGACAGCTAGCACAGATACGCAGTATTTT
CDR3: CASSDPGTASTDTQYF

D: .
V: TRBV5-1
size: few
J: TRBJ2-7
DNA: TGCGCCAGCAGCTTGGGTTATCGGGGGTTCTCCTACGAGCAGTACTTC
CDR3: CASSLGYRGFSYEQYF

D: .
V: TRBV27
size: .
J: TRBJ2-2
DNA: TGTGCCAGTTCCTTGAGCGGGTTGGGCACCGGGGAGCTGTTTTTT
CDR3: CASSLSGLGTGELFF

D: .
V: TRBV19
size: .
J: TRBJ1-2
DNA: TGTGCCAGTAGTAGAAGCGGAGCCTATGGCTACACCTTC
CDR3: CASSRSGAYGYTF

D: TRBD1
V: TRBV7-9
size: .
J: TRBJ1-2
DNA: TGTGCCAGCAGCTTAAGGGACAGTATTGGCTACACCTTC
CDR3: CASSLRDSIGYTF

D: .
V: TRBV7-2
size: .
J: TRBJ2-3
DNA: TGTGCCAGCACCCGGGGGAGCACAGATACGCAGTATTTT
CDR3: CASTRGSTDTQYF

D: .
V: TRBV2
size: .
J: TRBJ2-7
DNA: TGTGCCAGCAGTGACAACATTGAAATCTTCCACGAGCAGTACTTC
CDR3: CASSDNIEIFHEQYF

D: .
V: TRBV21-1
size: few
J: TRBJ2-3
DNA: TGTGCCAGCAGCGGGGGGACAGGGTTAGGTTTCACAGATACGCAGTATTTT
CDR3: CASSGGTGLGFTDTQYF

D: .
V: TRBV9
size: .
J: TRBJ1-2
DNA: TGTGCCAGCAGCTTAAAGGGGGGGACGGAAGGCTACACCTTC
CDR3: CASSLKGGTEGYTF

D: .
V: TRBV29-1
size: .
J: TRBJ1-1
DNA: TGCAGCGTAGCCCTGGGGGGGGCGCGCACTGAAGCTTTCTTT
CDR3: CSVALGGARTEAFF

D: .
V: TRBV4-1
size: .
J: TRBJ2-7
DNA: TGCGCCAGCAGCCAAGTACGGCAGGGGGGCGAGCAGTACTTC
CDR3: CASSQVRQGGEQYF

D: .
V: TRBV29-1
size: .
J: TRBJ2-1
DNA: TGCAGCGTTGAAGAGAGTGGAGGACTGGAGTACAATGAGCAGTTCTTC
CDR3: CSVEESGGLEYNEQFF

D: TRBD1
V: TRBV30
size: .
J: TRBJ2-7
DNA: TGTGCCTGGAACAGGGGGCTTTACGAGCAGTACTTC
CDR3: CAWNRGLYEQYF

D: .
V: TRBV19
size: .
J: TRBJ1-2
DNA: TGTGCCAGTATATGTGGCTACACCTTC
CDR3: CASICGYTF

D: TRBD1
V: TRBV6-5
size: .
J: TRBJ1-1
DNA: TGTGCCAGCAGTCAACCGGGACAGGGGGGTTGGGCTTTCTTT
CDR3: CASSQPGQGGWAFF

D: .
V: TRBV6-4
size: .
J: TRBJ1-1
DNA: TGTGCCAGCAGTGACTCTCCTAACACTGAAGCTTTCTTT
CDR3: CASSDSPNTEAFF

D: TRBD1
V: TRBV9
size: .
J: TRBJ1-2
DNA: TGTGCCAGCAGCGGCGGGGACAGGGGGGACTATGGCTACACCTTC
CDR3: CASSGGDRGDYGYTF

D: TRBD2
V: TRBV9
size: .
J: TRBJ2-5
DNA: TGTGCCAGCAGCGTAGTGCAATCGGGGGGAACCCAGTACTTC
CDR3: CASSVVQSGGTQYF

D: .
V: TRBV14
size: once
J: TRBJ2-2
DNA: TGTGCCAGCAGCCCAGACATACTAAACACCGGGGAGCTGTTTTTT
CDR3: CASSPDILNTGELFF

D: TRBD1
V: TRBV7-9
size: once
J: TRBJ1-4
DNA: TGTGCCAGCAGCCCCGGGACAGCCTCTACCCCGACTAATGAAAAACTGTTTTTT
CDR3: CASSPGTASTPTNEKLFF

D: .
V: TRBV18
size: .
J: TRBJ1-5
DNA: TGTGCCAGCTCCCAGGCTAGCAATCAGCCCCAGCATTTT
CDR3: CASSQASNQPQHF

D: .
V: TRBV6-1
size: .
J: TRBJ2-3
DNA: TGTGCCAGCAGTGAACGGAGGGGCGCCACAGATACGCAGTATTTT
CDR3: CASSERRGATDTQYF

D: TRBD2
V: TRBV7-2
size: few
J: TRBJ2-1
DNA: TGTGCCAGCAGCGAGCCGGGACTAGCGGGGGATCACTCCTACAATGAGCAGTTCTTC
CDR3: CASSEPGLAGDHSYNEQFF

D: .
V: TRBV19
size: .
J: TRBJ2-2
DNA: TGTGCCAGTAGTATGTTTCAGGGATATACCGGGGAGCTGTTTTTT
CDR3: CASSMFQGYTGELFF

D: TRBD2
V: TRBV7-3
size: .
J: TRBJ2-3
DNA: TGTGCCAGCAGCCGAGGACTAGCCACAGATACGCAGTATTTT
CDR3: CASSRGLATDTQYF

D: TRBD1
V: TRBV18
size: .
J: TRBJ1-1
DNA: TGTGCCAGCTCAATCCGGGACAGGGGGCTGACTGAAGCTTTCTTT
CDR3: CASSIRDRGLTEAFF

D: TRBD1
V: TRBV5-1
size: .
J: TRBJ1-1
DNA: TGCGCCAGCAGCGGATGGACAGGATCAGGCACTGAAGCTTTCTTT
CDR3: CASSGWTGSGTEAFF

D: .
V: TRBV6-4
size: few
J: TRBJ2-1
DNA: TGTGCCAGCACTCCGAGTGTAGGGGCCGTAGATGAGCAGTTCTTC
CDR3: CASTPSVGAVDEQFF

D: .
V: TRBV7-2
size: .
J: TRBJ1-1
DNA: TGTGCCAGCAGCTTGGGGTTTGAGGGGGCTGAAGCTTTCTTT
CDR3: CASSLGFEGAEAFF

D: TRBD1
V: TRBV12-5
size: .
J: TRBJ2-1
DNA: TGTGCTAGTGGTTTGAAAGGGGGCTATGAGCAGTTCTTC
CDR3: CASGLKGGYEQFF